The rows below give T cell receptor beta chains drawn from one sample of a study of identical twins. TCRdb redid the calling of the 5' RACE reads with MiXCR, one entry per CDR3 protein. There are some 320,000 distinct CDR3 sequences in the sample; more than 9% occur only once, and just over 7% lies in the top ten. These records were also assigned to another study, of yellow fever vaccine responses in identical twins.

Sequencing was carried out using CD8+ T cells sorted from blood. The receptors stem from a woman aged 18-29 years in good health. CDR3s include the opening cysteine and the closing phenylalanine or tryptophan. The D gene is left open where the match is weak. Only some rows state a clone size, as once, few, many or a class for expanded clones.

>TRBV3-1|TRBJ2-1|TRBD1|-
CASSPSLGQGIDEQFF
TGTGCCAGCAGCCCCTCCTTGGGACAGGGGATCGATGAGCAGTTCTTC
>TRBV28|TRBJ2-5|-|few
CASSLSGFETQYF
TGTGCCAGCAGTTTATCGGGGTTCGAGACCCAGTACTTC
>TRBV7-9|TRBJ1-3|-|few
CASSLGNRVTGNTIYF
TGTGCCAGCAGCTTAGGAAACAGGGTGACTGGAAACACCATATATTTT
>TRBV7-2|TRBJ2-1|TRBD2|many
CASSLARFGASGGDNEQFF
TGTGCCAGCAGCTTAGCTAGGTTCGGGGCTAGCGGGGGGGACAATGAGCAGTTCTTC
>TRBV27|TRBJ2-1|TRBD2|few
CASGGWREGFEQFF
TGTGCCAGCGGGGGGTGGCGGGAGGGCTTTGAGCAGTTCTTC
>TRBV7-2|TRBJ2-7|TRBD1|-
CASSLNVGQGPAYEQYF
TGTGCCAGCAGCTTAAACGTCGGACAGGGGCCAGCCTACGAGCAGTACTTC
>TRBV13|TRBJ2-3|-|few
CASSLVGGGRFTDTQYF
TGTGCCAGCAGCTTAGTGGGGGGCGGCAGGTTCACAGATACGCAGTATTTT
>TRBV9|TRBJ2-7|TRBD2|-
CASSARLAGVYEQYF
TGTGCCAGCAGCGCCAGACTAGCGGGAGTCTACGAGCAGTACTTC
>TRBV11-2|TRBJ2-3|-|-
CASSVQGTVFNTQYF
TGTGCCAGCAGCGTCCAGGGTACAGTTTTTAATACGCAGTATTTT
>TRBV28|TRBJ2-1|-|few
CASKLQGSVDYNEQFF
TGTGCCAGCAAACTTCAAGGAAGCGTTGACTACAATGAGCAGTTCTTC
>TRBV6-5|TRBJ1-1|-|-
CASSYTLSGVGTEAFF
TGTGCCAGCAGTTACACTCTGTCGGGGGTTGGCACTGAAGCTTTCTTT
>TRBV9|TRBJ1-2|-|-
CASSVAEGLRGYTF
TGTGCCAGCAGCGTAGCGGAGGGATTGCGTGGCTACACCTTC
>TRBV4-1|TRBJ2-1|TRBD1|few
CASSQAGTGADEQFF
TGCGCCAGCAGCCAGGCTGGGACAGGGGCCGATGAGCAGTTCTTC
>TRBV9|TRBJ1-4|-|few
CASSERGHGSEKLFF
TGTGCCAGCAGCGAGAGGGGACACGGGAGTGAAAAACTGTTTTTT
>TRBV20-1|TRBJ2-1|TRBD2|many
CSAKAGGDLDEQFF
TGCAGTGCTAAGGCGGGGGGGGATTTGGATGAGCAGTTCTTC
>TRBV2|TRBJ2-1|-|-
CASIGNNEQFF
TGTGCCAGCATAGGTAACAATGAGCAGTTCTTC
>TRBV6-1|TRBJ1-1|-|-
CASSDAGRMNTEAFF
TGTGCCAGCAGTGATGCGGGACGGATGAACACTGAAGCTTTCTTT
>TRBV4-1|TRBJ2-2|-|-
CASSQHVNTGELFF
TGCGCCAGCAGCCAGCACGTTAACACCGGGGAGCTGTTTTTT
>TRBV20-1|TRBJ2-5|-|-
CSANGAGLQETQYF
TGCAGTGCAAATGGGGCAGGGCTTCAAGAGACCCAGTACTTC
>TRBV2|TRBJ2-1|TRBD2|-
CASSDTGGYNEQFF
TGTGCCAGCAGTGACACCGGGGGGTACAATGAGCAGTTCTTC
>TRBV6-5|TRBJ2-6|-|few
CASSYSGGANVLTF
TGTGCCAGCAGTTACTCAGGCGGGGCCAACGTCCTGACTTTC
>TRBV6-2/TRBV6-3|TRBJ2-5|TRBD2|few
CASSFSGGAFETQYF
TGTGCCAGCAGTTTTAGCGGGGGGGCCTTTGAGACCCAGTACTTC
>TRBV11-1|TRBJ2-1|TRBD2|many
CASSLVRGLAENEQFF
TGTGCCAGCAGCTTAGTCCGCGGACTAGCGGAAAATGAGCAGTTCTTC
>TRBV27|TRBJ2-2|-|-
CASRTGSGELFF
TGTGCCAGCAGAACAGGGTCCGGGGAGCTGTTTTTT
>TRBV2|TRBJ2-5|-|-
CASSLGNDETQYF
TGTGCCAGCAGCCTCGGAAATGACGAGACCCAGTACTTC
>TRBV9|TRBJ2-2|-|once
CASSVGGGPRAGELFF
TGTGCCAGCAGCGTAGGGGGGGGCCCCAGGGCCGGGGAGCTGTTTTTT
>TRBV4-2|TRBJ2-5|TRBD2|few
CASSQLAGDKETQYF
TGTGCCAGCAGCCAACTAGCGGGAGATAAAGAGACCCAGTACTTC
>TRBV14|TRBJ2-3|TRBD1|-
CASSFIGQVPDTQYF
TGTGCCAGCAGCTTTATTGGACAGGTACCCGATACGCAGTATTTT
>TRBV4-1|TRBJ1-2|TRBD1|-
CASSPDRGNGYTF
TGCGCCAGCAGCCCGGACAGGGGGAATGGCTACACCTTC
>TRBV27|TRBJ1-2|-|many
CASSRAPSGGVYGYTF
TGTGCCAGCAGCCGCGCCCCAAGCGGAGGTGTCTATGGCTACACCTTC
>TRBV5-1|TRBJ2-7|-|-
CASSLVAWAGGQNPYEQYF
TGCGCCAGCAGCTTGGTCGCGTGGGCGGGCGGACAGAACCCCTACGAGCAGTACTTC
>TRBV6-5|TRBJ2-2|TRBD2|few
CASSYSLREYPGELFF
TGTGCCAGCAGTTACTCTTTGCGGGAGTACCCCGGGGAGCTGTTTTTT
>TRBV2|TRBJ2-2|TRBD1|-
CASSEGQPSTGELFF
TGTGCCAGCAGTGAGGGACAGCCAAGCACCGGGGAGCTGTTTTTT
>TRBV25-1|TRBJ2-1|-|many
CASSAGDNEQFF
TGTGCCAGCAGTGCAGGGGACAATGAGCAGTTCTTC
>TRBV7-8|TRBJ2-7|TRBD1|-
CASSYGTGRPYEQYF
TGTGCCAGCAGCTACGGGACAGGGCGTCCCTACGAGCAGTACTTC
>TRBV20-1|TRBJ2-3|-|-
CKPLSTDTQYF
TGCAAACCCTTAAGCACAGATACGCAGTATTTT